This TCR beta chain stems from a study of blood T cells in healthy people across ages. The CDR3 has 16 amino acids. CDR1 and CDR2 (germline): LGHNA, YSLEER. Trimming at V came to 0 bases and at J to 4 bases, leaving 4 bases not matched to a gene. In regard to this clonotype: Its antigen is unidentified.

Sample donors were healthy Caucasian individuals that came from Russia, aged roughly 6 to 95. Each sample yielded at least 6 million isolated PBMCs. Points from the study as a whole: The long-lived group displayed more naive CD4+ cells, plus higher diversity, than the aged donors did.

Next came a second PCR, run for about 7 to 12 cycles, which used a sample-barcoded 5' primer along with a J-beta primer mix. A template-switch adaptor containing 12 random nucleotides labeled each cDNA molecule. TCRdb ran MiXCR on the 5' RACE reads and lists one entry per CDR3 protein. The sample shows hundreds of thousands of distinct CDR3 sequences, roughly 60% of them seen only once. This clonotype originated in a man aged 30-40 years in good health. This rearrangement joins TRBV4-3 to TRBJ2-5; 11 bases line up with TRBD1. Sequencing was carried out using blood. The CDR3 sequence: CASSQDLGTGGETQYF. CDR3 DNA: TGCGCCAGCAGCCAAGACTTAGGGACAGGGGGAGAGACCCAGTACTTC.